This is a list of T cell receptor beta chains from one sample in a study of circulating tumor DNA in untreated peripheral T-cell lymphoma. Sequenced by immunoSEQ multiplex PCR; TCRdb stores in-frame clones only, minus some. The table lists 8,000 to 9,000 clones, about 82% of them singletons. Sequencing used tumor tissue. These receptors were collected from a human donor with peripheral T-cell lymphoma. Both conserved end residues are part of each CDR3. Fields, in order: V gene, D gene, clone size, J gene, CDR3 DNA, CDR3 protein. A D gene is named only where the DNA matches it firmly. The size field is filled for only some rows; it gives once, few, many or a size class.

v_gene: TRBV18; d_gene: TRBD1; abundance: NA; j_gene: TRBJ1-2; CDR3nt: TGTGCCAGCTCACCAACGGGACAGTCCAACGGCTACACCTTC; CDR3aa: CASSPTGQSNGYTF
v_gene: TRBV12-5; d_gene: TRBD1; abundance: NA; j_gene: TRBJ1-2; CDR3nt: TGTGCCAGTAGTATACAGGGGGCGGTTGGCTACACCTTC; CDR3aa: CASSIQGAVGYTF
v_gene: TRBV6-8; d_gene: TRBD1; abundance: once; j_gene: TRBJ1-4; CDR3nt: TGTGCCAGCAGCGTGGGACAGGATAATAAAAAACTGTTTTTT; CDR3aa: CASSVGQDNKKLFF
v_gene: TRBV29-1; d_gene: NA; abundance: NA; j_gene: TRBJ1-6; CDR3nt: TGCAGCGTTGGACAGGCCTCAGGACCCCTCCACTTT; CDR3aa: CSVGQASGPLHF
v_gene: TRBV18; d_gene: TRBD1; abundance: NA; j_gene: TRBJ2-5; CDR3nt: TGTGCCAGCTCACCAAGACAGGGAATTGGGACCCAGTACTTC; CDR3aa: CASSPRQGIGTQYF
v_gene: TRBV19; d_gene: TRBD2; abundance: few; j_gene: TRBJ2-2; CDR3nt: TGTGCCAGTAGCCCCGGGACTACGAACACCGGGGAGCTGTTTTTT; CDR3aa: CASSPGTTNTGELFF
v_gene: TRBV11-1; d_gene: NA; abundance: NA; j_gene: TRBJ1-1; CDR3nt: TGTGCCAGCAGCTTGGCCTTGGAACCGGAGACTGAAGCTTTCTTT; CDR3aa: CASSLALEPETEAFF
v_gene: TRBV6-8; d_gene: NA; abundance: NA; j_gene: TRBJ1-1; CDR3nt: TGTGCCAGCTTTTCCCGGAAGGGGACTGAAGCTTTCTTT; CDR3aa: CASFSRKGTEAFF
v_gene: TRBV19; d_gene: TRBD1; abundance: NA; j_gene: TRBJ1-1; CDR3nt: TGTGCCAGTAGTATAGGGACAGGCGCTGAAGCTTTCTTT; CDR3aa: CASSIGTGAEAFF
v_gene: TRBV6-8; d_gene: TRBD1; abundance: NA; j_gene: TRBJ2-1; CDR3nt: TGTGCCAGCAGTCGGACAGGGATTGGGGACAATGAGCAGTTCTTC; CDR3aa: CASSRTGIGDNEQFF
v_gene: TRBV25-1; d_gene: NA; abundance: NA; j_gene: TRBJ2-7; CDR3nt: TGTGCCAGCAGTGACCATCAAAGGGGTTCCTACGAGCAGTACTTC; CDR3aa: CASSDHQRGSYEQYF
v_gene: TRBV6-8; d_gene: NA; abundance: NA; j_gene: TRBJ1-1; CDR3nt: TGTGCCAGCAGTTACCCGAGACAGAGGGGCACTGAAGCTTTCTTT; CDR3aa: CASSYPRQRGTEAFF
v_gene: TRBV11-3; d_gene: NA; abundance: few; j_gene: TRBJ2-1; CDR3nt: TGTGCCAGCAGCTTATTAGGAGTCTACAATGAGCAGTTCTTC; CDR3aa: CASSLLGVYNEQFF
v_gene: TRBV19; d_gene: NA; abundance: NA; j_gene: TRBJ2-3; CDR3nt: TGTGCCAGTAGTATGTCTGGGAACACAGATACGCAGTATTTT; CDR3aa: CASSMSGNTDTQYF
v_gene: TRBV29-1; d_gene: NA; abundance: NA; j_gene: TRBJ2-5; CDR3nt: TGCAGCGTAAACAGGGCTAGCTTGAAAGAGACCCAGTACTTC; CDR3aa: CSVNRASLKETQYF
v_gene: TRBV4-1; d_gene: NA; abundance: NA; j_gene: TRBJ1-5; CDR3nt: TGCGCCAGCAGCCAAGGGACCGCTGACAATCAGCCCCAGCATTTT; CDR3aa: CASSQGTADNQPQHF
v_gene: TRBV6-8; d_gene: TRBD1; abundance: NA; j_gene: TRBJ1-1; CDR3nt: TGTGCCAGCAGAGACAGGGGGAGGAACACTGAAGCTTTCTTT; CDR3aa: CASRDRGRNTEAFF
v_gene: TRBV6-8; d_gene: NA; abundance: NA; j_gene: TRBJ2-3; CDR3nt: TGTGCCAGCAGTTACTCGACTAGTCGGGATACGCAGTATTTT; CDR3aa: CASSYSTSRDTQYF
v_gene: TRBV30; d_gene: NA; abundance: NA; j_gene: TRBJ1-5; CDR3nt: TGTGCCTGGAGCCCAGGTGGCCAGGCCCAGCATTTT; CDR3aa: CAWSPGGQAQHF
v_gene: TRBV19; d_gene: NA; abundance: NA; j_gene: TRBJ2-3; CDR3nt: TGTGCCAGTAGCGTGAAAAGCACAGATACGCAGTATTTT; CDR3aa: CASSVKSTDTQYF
v_gene: TRBV11-3; d_gene: TRBD2; abundance: NA; j_gene: TRBJ2-1; CDR3nt: TGTGCCAGCAGCTTTGGGACTAGCGGGCATAACAATGAGCAGTTCTTC; CDR3aa: CASSFGTSGHNNEQFF
v_gene: TRBV19; d_gene: NA; abundance: NA; j_gene: TRBJ2-7; CDR3nt: TGTACCAGTAGTACAGGGTTGGAGGACGAGCAGTACTTC; CDR3aa: CTSSTGLEDEQYF
v_gene: TRBV5-1; d_gene: TRBD2; abundance: once; j_gene: TRBJ2-5; CDR3nt: TGCGCCAGCAGCCTCACCCCCACCGGGACTAGGCCCGAGACCCAGTACTTC; CDR3aa: CASSLTPTGTRPETQYF
v_gene: TRBV19; d_gene: NA; abundance: NA; j_gene: TRBJ1-3; CDR3nt: TGTGCCAGTAGTATGGCCTCCGGAAACACCATATATTTT; CDR3aa: CASSMASGNTIYF
v_gene: TRBV23-1; d_gene: NA; abundance: NA; j_gene: TRBJ1-2; CDR3nt: TGCGCCAGCAGTAAAGGGGTTAGAGATGGCTACACCTTC; CDR3aa: CASSKGVRDGYTF
v_gene: TRBV1; d_gene: NA; abundance: NA; j_gene: TRBJ1-3; CDR3nt: TGCGCCAGCAGCCAAGTAGGGAGGGAAGTAGGAAACACCATATATTTT; CDR3aa: CASSQVGREVGNTIYF
v_gene: TRBV30; d_gene: NA; abundance: NA; j_gene: TRBJ1-5; CDR3nt: TGTGCCTGGAGTTTTGGACCCGGCCACCTCAATCAGCCCCAGCATTTT; CDR3aa: CAWSFGPGHLNQPQHF
v_gene: TRBV29-1; d_gene: NA; abundance: NA; j_gene: TRBJ1-1; CDR3nt: TGCAGCGTTGAGGGTGTAGCTAACACTGAAGCTTTCTTT; CDR3aa: CSVEGVANTEAFF
v_gene: TRBV18; d_gene: NA; abundance: NA; j_gene: TRBJ1-3; CDR3nt: TGTGCCAGCTCACCGGACAGTCCCCGAGCTGGAAACACCATATATTTT; CDR3aa: CASSPDSPRAGNTIYF
v_gene: TRBV30; d_gene: NA; abundance: NA; j_gene: TRBJ1-1; CDR3nt: TGTGCCTGGAGTACCCAGGGAAGCACTGAAGCTTTCTTT; CDR3aa: CAWSTQGSTEAFF
v_gene: TRBV30; d_gene: NA; abundance: NA; j_gene: TRBJ1-1; CDR3nt: TGTGCCTGGAGTGTACAGGGATACACTGAAGCTTTCTTT; CDR3aa: CAWSVQGYTEAFF
v_gene: TRBV11-3; d_gene: NA; abundance: NA; j_gene: TRBJ2-5; CDR3nt: TGTGCCAGCAGCCTACAGGGATTACAAGAGACCCAGTACTTC; CDR3aa: CASSLQGLQETQYF
v_gene: TRBV4-1; d_gene: TRBD1; abundance: NA; j_gene: TRBJ1-6; CDR3nt: TGCGCCAGCAGCCAAGATCTCGTGACAGGGGATAATTCACCCCTCCACTTT; CDR3aa: CASSQDLVTGDNSPLHF
v_gene: TRBV6-8; d_gene: NA; abundance: NA; j_gene: TRBJ2-4; CDR3nt: TGTGCCAGCAGTTACTCAGTGGGGGCCAAAAACATTCAGTACTTC; CDR3aa: CASSYSVGAKNIQYF
v_gene: TRBV19; d_gene: NA; abundance: few; j_gene: TRBJ1-2; CDR3nt: TGTGCCAGTAGTATCGACGGGAGATACGGCTACACCTTC; CDR3aa: CASSIDGRYGYTF
v_gene: TRBV6-8; d_gene: NA; abundance: NA; j_gene: TRBJ1-2; CDR3nt: TGTGCCAGCAGTGACCAGTGGAGTTCTGGCTACACCTTC; CDR3aa: CASSDQWSSGYTF
v_gene: TRBV6-8; d_gene: TRBD1; abundance: NA; j_gene: TRBJ1-5; CDR3nt: TGTGCCAGCAGTTGGGGACAGCGATACAATCAGCCCCAGCATTTT; CDR3aa: CASSWGQRYNQPQHF
v_gene: TRBV6-8; d_gene: NA; abundance: NA; j_gene: TRBJ2-1; CDR3nt: TGTGCCATCAGTTCGACCTCCGGGGAGCAGTTCTTC; CDR3aa: CAISSTSGEQFF
v_gene: TRBV7-2; d_gene: TRBD1; abundance: NA; j_gene: TRBJ1-2; CDR3nt: TGTGCCAGCAGCACTACCGGGACAGTTTCTCGTGGCTACACCTTC; CDR3aa: CASSTTGTVSRGYTF
v_gene: TRBV7-4; d_gene: TRBD1; abundance: NA; j_gene: TRBJ1-1; CDR3nt: TGTGCCAGCGCGAGACACAGGGGTACGCCTGAAGCTTTCTTT; CDR3aa: CASARHRGTPEAFF
v_gene: TRBV6-8; d_gene: TRBD1; abundance: NA; j_gene: TRBJ2-2; CDR3nt: TGTGCCAGCAGTTACAAGCTGACAGGGGCCGGGGAGCTGTTTTTT; CDR3aa: CASSYKLTGAGELFF
v_gene: TRBV19; d_gene: TRBD1; abundance: few; j_gene: TRBJ2-7; CDR3nt: TGTGCCACTGCGGACAGGGTTAATGGCGAGCAGTACTTC; CDR3aa: CATADRVNGEQYF
v_gene: TRBV6-8; d_gene: TRBD1; abundance: NA; j_gene: TRBJ2-2; CDR3nt: TGTGCCAGCAGTCCCGGCATGTTAAGGACAGGGAACACCGGGGAGCTGTTTTTT; CDR3aa: CASSPGMLRTGNTGELFF
v_gene: TRBV19; d_gene: NA; abundance: NA; j_gene: TRBJ1-1; CDR3nt: TGTGCCAGTAGTCGAGATAGGGACACTGAAGCTTTCTTT; CDR3aa: CASSRDRDTEAFF
v_gene: TRBV6-8; d_gene: NA; abundance: NA; j_gene: TRBJ1-1; CDR3nt: TGTGCCAGCAGTTACTCGATTGGACTCCTCGGCGGAGCTTTCTTT; CDR3aa: CASSYSIGLLGGAFF
v_gene: TRBV11-3; d_gene: TRBD2; abundance: once; j_gene: TRBJ2-5; CDR3nt: TGTGCCAGCAGCCCCTTGCTGGGGGGGTTCCAAGAGATCCAGTACTTC; CDR3aa: CASSPLLGGFQEIQYF
v_gene: TRBV19; d_gene: TRBD1; abundance: few; j_gene: TRBJ1-4; CDR3nt: TGTGCCAGTAGTATGACGGCAGGGGGTGATGAAAAACTGTTTTTT; CDR3aa: CASSMTAGGDEKLFF
v_gene: TRBV19; d_gene: NA; abundance: NA; j_gene: TRBJ1-1; CDR3nt: TGTGCCAGTAGTATATGGACGGTGAACACTGAAGCTTTCTTT; CDR3aa: CASSIWTVNTEAFF
v_gene: TRBV2; d_gene: TRBD1; abundance: NA; j_gene: TRBJ2-7; CDR3nt: TGTGCCAGCGAGGGACAGGGGAACTCCTACGAGCAGTACTTC; CDR3aa: CASEGQGNSYEQYF
v_gene: TRBV23-1; d_gene: NA; abundance: once; j_gene: TRBJ1-1; CDR3nt: TGCGCCAGCAGCCAAGATCCCGGGATCAACACTGAAGCTTTCTTT; CDR3aa: CASSQDPGINTEAFF
v_gene: TRBV12-5; d_gene: NA; abundance: NA; j_gene: TRBJ1-1; CDR3nt: TGTGCCAGCCGATACTCGGGCGGCTCTGAAGCTTTCTTT; CDR3aa: CASRYSGGSEAFF
v_gene: TRBV30; d_gene: NA; abundance: once; j_gene: TRBJ1-1; CDR3nt: TGTGCCTGGAGTGTACGTGGGGGCACTGAAGCTTTCTTT; CDR3aa: CAWSVRGGTEAFF
v_gene: TRBV19; d_gene: NA; abundance: NA; j_gene: TRBJ1-4; CDR3nt: TGTGCCAGTAGTATGTCGGACAGAGTAAATGAAAAACTGTTTTTT; CDR3aa: CASSMSDRVNEKLFF
v_gene: TRBV7-7; d_gene: NA; abundance: NA; j_gene: TRBJ1-1; CDR3nt: TGTGCCAGCAGCTTTCGAGGGGTCGGGAACACTGAAGCTTTCTTT; CDR3aa: CASSFRGVGNTEAFF
v_gene: TRBV19; d_gene: NA; abundance: NA; j_gene: TRBJ1-4; CDR3nt: TGTGCCAGTAGCCACAGGGCACCTAATGAAAAACTGTTTTTT; CDR3aa: CASSHRAPNEKLFF
v_gene: TRBV9; d_gene: NA; abundance: NA; j_gene: TRBJ2-2; CDR3nt: TGTGCCAGCAGCGTAGTAGGAGGAACCGCCGGGGAGCTGTTTTTT; CDR3aa: CASSVVGGTAGELFF
v_gene: TRBV19; d_gene: TRBD1; abundance: NA; j_gene: TRBJ1-1; CDR3nt: TGTGCCAGTAGTATGCCGACAGGGCAGAACACTGAAGCTTTCTTT; CDR3aa: CASSMPTGQNTEAFF